This T cell receptor beta chain was sequenced in a study of spatial heterogeneity in lung cancer. About the research overall: Compared with alpha-chain sequences, beta-chain sequences were consistently detected in greater numbers. Findings and caveats of the study: Mutation counts in tumors were tracked by counts of expanded intratumoral alpha and beta TCRs. Coverage was estimated at about 7% of tumor T cells for alpha chains and approximately 13% for beta chains.

Noted time point: sample taken at primary tumor resection. Donation came from over 60 patients with untreated early-stage non-small cell lung cancer. From tumor, nontumor lung or frozen PBMC, whole RNA was taken unsorted for sequencing. The length of the CDR3 is 15 residues. V gave up 5 bases and J gave up 2 bases, with 14 bases separating them. The germline V gene has CDR1 SGHTA and CDR2 FQGNSA. This clonotype was detected ten times or more. Its antigen is still unknown. A single record per CDR3 protein comes from TCRdb applying MiXCR to the 5' RACE reads. The data hold 20,000 to 30,000 distinct CDR3 sequences, with roughly 10% observed a single time.

The sequence came from a male donor with early-stage non-small cell lung cancer. V and J are TRBV7-2 and TRBJ2-3, with D tentatively TRBD1 or TRBD2 (5 bases each). The source was lung tumor tissue, collected at surgery. The CDR3 sequence is CASSPGRAPTDTQYF. The CDR3 DNA reads as TGTGCCAGCAGCCCAGGGCGGGCCCCCACAGATACGCAGTATTTT.